This T cell receptor beta chain appears in the sequencing data of a study of response to subunit inactivated influenza vaccine. Regarding the study as a whole: With each seasonal influenza vaccination, the authors suggested, few new T cells are recruited.

From the RT-PCR reads, TCRdb called clonotypes with MiXCR, one entry per CDR3 protein. The data show 300,000 to 350,000 distinct CDR3 sequences, with 21% seen just once and roughly 10% held by the top ten. Points on this clonotype: No antigen is known for it.

The V and J ends lost 8 bases and 0 bases respectively, with 9 bases between them. The CDR3 has 12 residues. CDR1 and CDR2 (germline): SQVTM, ANQGSEA. The V and J genes are TRBV29-1 and TRBJ2-3; D call uncertain. The receptor's source is a man between 50 and 69 years old who received an inactivated influenza vaccine. The specimen comprised PBMCs from blood, sampled 21 months after vaccination. The CDR3, as DNA: TGCAGCCACAAGACGAGCACAGATACGCAGTATTTT. Translated, it gives CSHKTSTDTQYF.